This TCR beta chain was identified during a study of T cell repertoires in ileal Crohn's disease. Study information: Postoperative therapy was given to about half: 10 to 12 thiopurines, 18 anti-TNF agents. General observations from the study: Compared with non-smokers, active smokers at surgery showed more clonal expansions.

Note on this clone: Antigen: not known.

The CDR3 is made up of 15 amino acids. V trimming: 7 bases; J trimming: 3 bases; junction bases outside the gene matches: 7. Germline lookup yields CDR1 SNHLY and CDR2 FYNNEI. The assay was immunoSEQ multiplex PCR, and TCRdb's table has in-frame clones only and misses some. The repertoire holds 2,500 to 3,500 clones, with roughly 90% as singletons. Time point of the sample: neoterminal ileum biopsy at postoperative endoscopy, about 6 months after surgery. This chain links TRBV2 with TRBJ2-2; 8 nucleotides match TRBD2. Sequenced input: ileal tissue. This sequence originates from an adult with Crohn's disease. In DNA form, the CDR3 reads TGTGCCAGCACCGTTAGCGGGGAAGACACCGGGGAGCTGTTTTTT. This gives the protein CASTVSGEDTGELFF.